The entry that follows covers one T cell receptor beta chain sequence. Its antigen is unidentified. The data were taken from a study of cytomegalovirus exposure and HLA in healthy donors. Overall study findings and caveats: Within a later analysis, the majority of CMV-associated TCR beta chains appeared HLA-restricted. Later findings reportedly placed an Asian-associated ancestry cluster below the approximately 700-donor mean for N-insertions. It was shown in a later analysis that HLA-associated TCR beta chains were more clonally expanded than other, equally common chains.

PCR amplification relied on 60 Vbeta primers (plus 13 Jbeta primers). Original processing methods: Roughly 73 million unique TCR beta chains, some 9.9 million of them shared, were counted by a later analysis. Profiled with immunoSEQ multiplex PCR; TCRdb holds only in-frame clones, not every one. V, J and clone size reflect that table, while D and trimming were determined from the DNA. Among 150,000 to 200,000 clones listed, about 88% were seen once. Germline assignment: CDR1 ENHRY and CDR2 SYGVKD. V lost 4 bases and J 4 bases, leaving 14 bases between the germline ends. This CDR3 has 14 amino acids. The specimen sequenced was PBMCs. The TCR originated in a man aged 18 to 30 in good health and CMV-seropositive. The chain has TRBV10-3 and TRBJ2-7, with D perhaps TRBD2 (5 bases). In nucleotides, the CDR3 is TGTGCCATCAGTGCTCCCGGGATCTTATACGAGCAGTACTTC. Protein sequence: CAISAPGILYEQYF.